This T cell receptor beta chain is drawn from a study of T cells after yellow fever vaccination. Findings and limits, study-wide: Abundant clonotypes (contaminants from the bulk population) could be present in FACS-sorted repertoires.

From the 5' RACE reads, TCRdb called clonotypes with MiXCR, one entry per CDR3 protein. Among about 85,000 distinct CDR3 sequences listed, roughly 14% were seen once. This sequence was found in a man aged 18-30 years who received the YFV17D yellow fever vaccine. This sample comprised CD8+ T cells not binding an NS4B(214-222) dextramer, sorted from PBMCs, obtained approximately 20 days after the first yellow fever vaccination.

The CDR3 region has the DNA TGTGCCAGCAGCGTTGCTACAGGTTCCGAGCAGTACTTC. Translated, it gives CASSVATGSEQYF. The rearrangement joins TRBV7-6 to TRBJ2-7, with TRBD1 as a possible D gene (5 bases). V lost 5 bases and J lost 6, with 14 bases in between. Germline CDR1 SGHVS, CDR2 FNYEAQ. This CDR3 has 13 amino acids.